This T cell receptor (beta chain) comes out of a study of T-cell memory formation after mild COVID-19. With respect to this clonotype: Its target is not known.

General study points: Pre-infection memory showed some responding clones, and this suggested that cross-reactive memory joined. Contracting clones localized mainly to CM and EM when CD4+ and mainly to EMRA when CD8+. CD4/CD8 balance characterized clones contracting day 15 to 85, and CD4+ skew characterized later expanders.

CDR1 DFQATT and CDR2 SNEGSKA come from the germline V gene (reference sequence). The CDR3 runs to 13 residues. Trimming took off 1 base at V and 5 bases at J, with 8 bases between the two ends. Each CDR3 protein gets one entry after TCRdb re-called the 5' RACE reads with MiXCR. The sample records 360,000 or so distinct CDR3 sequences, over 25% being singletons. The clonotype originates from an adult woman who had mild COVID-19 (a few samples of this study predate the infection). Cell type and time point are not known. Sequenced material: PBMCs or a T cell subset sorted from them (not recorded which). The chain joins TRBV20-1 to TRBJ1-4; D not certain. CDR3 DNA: TGCAGTGCTAGAGTCAGTTCGAATGAAAAACTGTTTTTT. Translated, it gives CSARVSSNEKLFF.